One and the same sample provided the 3 T cell receptor beta chains below, sequenced in a study of blood T cell repertoires in COVID-19. The protocol was immunoSEQ multiplex PCR, while the TCRdb copy is restricted to in-frame clones and leaves out a portion. Of around 470,000 clones in the sample, 90% were seen once. The sequencing sample was made of PBMCs or T cells enriched from blood (not recorded which). The receptors shown here come from a man aged 18 to 29 who had recovered from COVID-19.

This chain uses TRBV3-1 (or the pseudogene TRBV3-2) with TRBJ1-2, with D uncertain. CDR1 and CDR2 from the germline V gene are LGHDT and YNNKEL (reference sequence). The CDR3 has 15 residues. V was trimmed by 3 bases and J by 7 bases, leaving 18 bases between them. The CDR3 spells CASSQYPGLVGGYTF. DNA of the CDR3: TGTGCCAGCAGCCAGTACCCCGGGTTGGTGGGTGGCTACACCTTC.

J is TRBJ2-7 and V is TRBV5-8, with TRBD1 identical over 8 bases. This CDR3 spans 15 amino acids. V lost 3 bases to trimming and J lost 2 bases; unmatched junction nucleotides: 7. Germline V gives CDR1 SGHTS, CDR2 YDEGEE. CDR3 sequence reads: CASSSGTGITYEQYF. CDR3 nucleotides: TGTGCCAGCAGCTCGGGGACAGGAATTACCTACGAGCAGTACTTC.

The chain uses TRBV7-9 and TRBJ2-7; 9 positions match TRBD1. CDR1 is SEHNR, CDR2 FQNEAQ, per germline (reference sequence). The CDR3 sequence is 15 residues long. J lost 3 bases, V lost 3 bases, and 6 bases had no gene match. The CDR3, as DNA: TGTGCCAGCAGCTTCGGGACAGGGAGTTACTACGAGCAGTACTTC. This gives the protein CASSFGTGSYYEQYF.